This T cell receptor beta chain was retrieved from a study of blood T cell repertoires in COVID-19. Germline V gene data show CDR1 as SGHVS and CDR2 as FQNEAQ. The CDR3 has 14 amino acids. The V and J ends lost 1 base and 9 bases respectively, with 16 bases between them. The data were produced by immunoSEQ multiplex PCR, yet TCRdb's version contains in-frame clones alone and is incomplete. The sample lists some 110,000 clones, roughly 90% occurring once. This chain connects TRBV7-8 to TRBJ2-7; D is perhaps TRBD1 (6 bases). The receptor comes from a man in his forties with acute or convalescent COVID-19. Sequences were obtained from peripheral blood. The CDR3 DNA reads as TGTGCCAGCAGCTTAGGGGGGCCCGGGGTGGGGCAGTACTTC. Protein product: CASSLGGPGVGQYF.